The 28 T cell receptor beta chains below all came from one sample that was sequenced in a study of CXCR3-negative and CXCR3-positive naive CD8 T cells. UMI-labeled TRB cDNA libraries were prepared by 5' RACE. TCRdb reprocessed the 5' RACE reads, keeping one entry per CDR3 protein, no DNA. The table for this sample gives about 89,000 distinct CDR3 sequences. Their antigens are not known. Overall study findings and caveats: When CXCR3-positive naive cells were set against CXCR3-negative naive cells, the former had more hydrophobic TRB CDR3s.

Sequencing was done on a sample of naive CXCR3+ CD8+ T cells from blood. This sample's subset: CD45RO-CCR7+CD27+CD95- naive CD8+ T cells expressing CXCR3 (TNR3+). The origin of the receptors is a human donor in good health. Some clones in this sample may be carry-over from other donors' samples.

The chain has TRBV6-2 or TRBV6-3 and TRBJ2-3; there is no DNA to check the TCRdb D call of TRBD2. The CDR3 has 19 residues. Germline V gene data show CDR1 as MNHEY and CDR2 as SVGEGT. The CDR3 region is CASSYSPRLSGGRTDTQYF.

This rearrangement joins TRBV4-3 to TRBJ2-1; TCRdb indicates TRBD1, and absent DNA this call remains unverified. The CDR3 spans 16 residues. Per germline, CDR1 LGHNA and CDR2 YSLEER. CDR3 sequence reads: CASSQVSGQGGNEQFF.

The CDR3 loop reads CASSQVGGRISKDTQYF. The chain links TRBV4-1 to TRBJ2-3; TCRdb lists TRBD2, though no DNA is available to test this call. CDR1 MGHRA and CDR2 YSYEKL come from the germline V gene. This CDR3 has 17 residues.

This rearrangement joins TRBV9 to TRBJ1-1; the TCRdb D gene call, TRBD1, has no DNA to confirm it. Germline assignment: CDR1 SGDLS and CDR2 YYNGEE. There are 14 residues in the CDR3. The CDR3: CASSAGASDTEAFF.

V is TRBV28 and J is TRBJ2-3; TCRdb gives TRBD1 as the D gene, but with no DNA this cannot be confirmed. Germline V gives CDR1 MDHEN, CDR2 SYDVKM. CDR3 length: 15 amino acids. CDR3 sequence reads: CASSTGRVLSDTQYF.

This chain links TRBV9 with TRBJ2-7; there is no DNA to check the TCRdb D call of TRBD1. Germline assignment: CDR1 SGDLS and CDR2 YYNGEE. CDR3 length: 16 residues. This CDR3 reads CASSVEGRSGDYEQYF.

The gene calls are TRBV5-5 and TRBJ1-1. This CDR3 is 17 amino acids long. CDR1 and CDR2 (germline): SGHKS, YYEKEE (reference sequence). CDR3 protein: CASSLAQGGVSNTEAFF.

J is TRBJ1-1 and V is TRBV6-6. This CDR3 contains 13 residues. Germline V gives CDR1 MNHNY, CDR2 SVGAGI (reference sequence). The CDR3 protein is CASSYGRNTEAFF.

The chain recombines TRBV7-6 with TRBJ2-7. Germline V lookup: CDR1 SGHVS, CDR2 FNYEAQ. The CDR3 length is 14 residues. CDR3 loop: CASSKRREGLEQYF.

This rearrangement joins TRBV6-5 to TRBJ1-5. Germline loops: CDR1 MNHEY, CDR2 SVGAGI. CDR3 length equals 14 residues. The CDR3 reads CASSYSRQNQPQHF.

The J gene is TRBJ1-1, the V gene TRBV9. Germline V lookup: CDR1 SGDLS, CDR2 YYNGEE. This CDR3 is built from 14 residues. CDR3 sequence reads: CASSGDIMNTEAFF.

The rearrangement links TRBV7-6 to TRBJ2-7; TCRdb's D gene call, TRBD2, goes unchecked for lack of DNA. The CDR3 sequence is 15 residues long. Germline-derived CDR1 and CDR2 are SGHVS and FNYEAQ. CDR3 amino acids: CASSPRLADSYEQYF.

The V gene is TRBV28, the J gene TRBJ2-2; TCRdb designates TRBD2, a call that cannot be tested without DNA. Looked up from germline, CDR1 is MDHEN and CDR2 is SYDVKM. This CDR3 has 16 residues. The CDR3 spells CASSLERELMFGELFF. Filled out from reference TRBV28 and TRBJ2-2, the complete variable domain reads DVKVTQSSRYLVKRTGEKVFLECVQDMDHENMFWYRQDPGLGLRLIYFSYDVKMKEKGDIPEGYSVSREKKERFSLILESASTNQTSMYLCASSLERELMFGELFFGEGSRLTVL.

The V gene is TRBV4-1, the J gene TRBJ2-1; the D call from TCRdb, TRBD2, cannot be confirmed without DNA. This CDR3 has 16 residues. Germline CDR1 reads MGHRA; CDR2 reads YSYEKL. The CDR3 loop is CASSQEWLAGGDEQFF.

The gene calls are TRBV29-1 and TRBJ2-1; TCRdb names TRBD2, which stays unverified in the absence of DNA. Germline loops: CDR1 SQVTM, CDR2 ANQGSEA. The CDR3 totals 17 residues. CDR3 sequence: CSVDRLAGQVAYNEQFF.

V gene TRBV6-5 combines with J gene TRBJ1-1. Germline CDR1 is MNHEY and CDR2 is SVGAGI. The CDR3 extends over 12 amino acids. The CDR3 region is CASSYSRQEAFF.

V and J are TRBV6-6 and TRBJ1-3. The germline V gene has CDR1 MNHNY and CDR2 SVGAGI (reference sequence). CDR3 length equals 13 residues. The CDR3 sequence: CASSGGYGNTIYF.

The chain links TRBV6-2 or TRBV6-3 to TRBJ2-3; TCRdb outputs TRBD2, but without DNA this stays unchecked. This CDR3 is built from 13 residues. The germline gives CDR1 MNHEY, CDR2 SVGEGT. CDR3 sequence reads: CASSKGGVDTQYF.

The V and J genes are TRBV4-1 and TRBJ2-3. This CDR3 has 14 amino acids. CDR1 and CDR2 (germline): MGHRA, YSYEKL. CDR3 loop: CASSQGRGPDTQYF.

CDR3: CASSAWWSEGAGELFF. This chain links TRBV6-6 with TRBJ2-2; the D gene TCRdb calls, TRBD2, cannot be checked with no DNA. Germline CDR1 reads MNHNY; CDR2 reads SVGAGI (reference sequence). The length of the CDR3 is 16 residues.

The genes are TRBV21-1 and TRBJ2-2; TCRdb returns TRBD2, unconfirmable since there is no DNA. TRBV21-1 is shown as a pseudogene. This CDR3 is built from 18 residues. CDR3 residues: CASSKPGLAGGGTGELFF.

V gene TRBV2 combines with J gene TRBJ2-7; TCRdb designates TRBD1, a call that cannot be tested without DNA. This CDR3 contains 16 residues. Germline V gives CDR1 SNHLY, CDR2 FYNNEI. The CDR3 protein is CASSEWAGASSYEQYF.

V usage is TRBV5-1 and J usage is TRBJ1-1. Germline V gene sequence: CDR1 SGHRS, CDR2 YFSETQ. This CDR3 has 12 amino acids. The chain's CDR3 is CASSLEGSEAFF.

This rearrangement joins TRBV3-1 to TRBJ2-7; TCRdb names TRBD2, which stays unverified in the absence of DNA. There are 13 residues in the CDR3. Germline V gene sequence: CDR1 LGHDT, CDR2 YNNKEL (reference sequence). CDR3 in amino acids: CASSQATRVEQYF.

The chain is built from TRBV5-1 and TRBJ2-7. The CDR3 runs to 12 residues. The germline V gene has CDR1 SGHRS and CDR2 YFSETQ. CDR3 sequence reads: CASRGDSYEQYF.

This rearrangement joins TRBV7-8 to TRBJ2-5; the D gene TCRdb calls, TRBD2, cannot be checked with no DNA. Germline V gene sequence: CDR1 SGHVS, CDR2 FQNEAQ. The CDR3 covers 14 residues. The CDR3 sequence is CASSLPGLRETQYF.

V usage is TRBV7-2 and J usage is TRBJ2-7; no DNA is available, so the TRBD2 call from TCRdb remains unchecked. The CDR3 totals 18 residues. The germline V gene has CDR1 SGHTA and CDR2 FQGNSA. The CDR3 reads CASSLLSVALADTYEQYF.

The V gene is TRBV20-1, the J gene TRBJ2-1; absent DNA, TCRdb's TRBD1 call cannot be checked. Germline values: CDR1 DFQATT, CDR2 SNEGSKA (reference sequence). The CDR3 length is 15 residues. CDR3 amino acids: CSASLSLAAYNEQFF.